What follows are 30 T cell receptor beta chains derived from one specimen sequenced in a study of blood T cell repertoires in COVID-19. Using immunoSEQ multiplex PCR, the repertoire was profiled, and TCRdb retains in-frame clones only, with some absent. The sample has about 180,000 clones; roughly nine tenths are singletons. Sample: peripheral blood. All receptors come from a woman under 40 with active or convalescent COVID-19.

This chain connects TRBV7-9 to TRBJ2-1; the D gene is possibly TRBD2 (6 bases). Trimming removed 2 bases at V and 4 bases at J, with 15 bases between. The CDR3 contains 16 residues. Germline loops: CDR1 SEHNR, CDR2 FQNEAQ (reference sequence). DNA for the CDR3: TGTGCCAGCAGCTTAAAGGACTATACCCCGTACAATGAGCAGTTCTTC. Protein sequence: CASSLKDYTPYNEQFF.

This clone showed up just once. Here the CDR3 DNA reads TGCGCCAGCAGCTTAGGCCTAGCGGGCGCCAATGAGCAGTTCTTC. Its translation is CASSLGLAGANEQFF. The chain employs TRBV5-1 and TRBJ2-1; 8 bases agree with TRBD2. V shed 2 bases and J 6 bases; nucleotides not matched to a gene: 7. This CDR3 comprises 15 residues. CDR1 SGHRS and CDR2 YFSETQ come from the germline V gene.

V gene TRBV5-1 combines with J gene TRBJ1-1; D might be TRBD1 (5 bases). CDR1 SGHRS and CDR2 YFSETQ come from the germline V gene. V was shortened by 0 bases and J by 3 bases, with 9 bases between the two germline ends. The CDR3 is 14 residues long. For the CDR3, the DNA is TGCGCCAGCAGCTTGGGCCAGGGCTACACTGAAGCTTTCTTT. Translated: CASSLGQGYTEAFF.

This rearrangement joins TRBV2 to TRBJ2-1; the match to TRBD1 covers 7 bases. With V trimmed by 5 bases and J by 4 bases, 5 bases remained unmatched. The germline V gene has CDR1 SNHLY and CDR2 FYNNEI. This CDR3 comprises 14 residues. This CDR3 reads CASSIGTAYNEQFF. CDR3 in DNA: TGTGCCAGCAGTATCGGGACAGCTTACAATGAGCAGTTCTTC. The full variable domain, its missing parts supplied by reference TRBV2 and TRBJ2-1, is EPEVTQTPSHQVTQMGQEVILRCVPISNHLYFYWYRQILGQKVEFLVSFYNNEISEKSEIFDDQFSVERPDGSNFTLKIRSTKLEDSAMYFCASSIGTAYNEQFFGPGTRLTVL.

V usage is TRBV18 and J usage is TRBJ1-6; no clear D gene. Germline values: CDR1 KGHSH, CDR2 LQKENI. V gave up 7 bases and J gave up 6 bases, with 13 bases separating them. The CDR3 covers 14 residues. CDR3 amino acids: CASLSTDANSPLHF. In DNA form, the CDR3 reads TGTGCCAGCTTAAGTACAGACGCTAATTCACCCCTCCACTTT.

This sequence joins TRBV28 and TRBJ2-7; maybe TRBD1 (6 bases). Germline values: CDR1 MDHEN, CDR2 SYDVKM. The CDR3 has 13 residues. V dropped 5 bases and J dropped 5 bases, with 13 bases sitting between them. DNA of the CDR3: TGTGCCAGCAGTCCCACAGGGTCTGACGAGCAGTACTTC. The encoded protein is CASSPTGSDEQYF.

The chain couples TRBV28 to TRBJ2-7; 9 bases agree with TRBD1. The CDR3 extends over 14 amino acids. With 5 bases clipped from V and 6 bases from J, the junction kept 8 bases outside the gene matches. Germline V gene lookup returns CDR1 MDHEN and CDR2 SYDVKM. This CDR3 is CASSGRDRDPEQYF. CDR3 bases: TGTGCCAGCAGTGGGCGGGACAGGGATCCCGAGCAGTACTTC.

The J gene is TRBJ1-1, the V gene TRBV5-5, with no clear D. This CDR3 spans 15 amino acids. V dropped 0 bases and J dropped 1 base, with 10 bases sitting between them. Germline values: CDR1 SGHKS, CDR2 YYEKEE (reference sequence). CDR3 protein: CASSLARVWNTEAFF. The CDR3, as DNA: TGTGCCAGCAGCTTGGCCCGAGTCTGGAACACTGAAGCTTTCTTT.

This clone was found a few times. This chain uses TRBV2 with TRBJ2-1; 7 bases map to TRBD2. Germline V gene sequence: CDR1 SNHLY, CDR2 FYNNEI. With V trimmed by 0 bases and J by 8 bases, 4 bases remained unmatched. This CDR3 contains 14 residues. The CDR3 region is CASSEAGGVDEQFF. The DNA for the CDR3 is TGTGCCAGCAGTGAAGCGGGAGGGGTTGATGAGCAGTTCTTC.

The chain recombines TRBV5-1 with TRBJ2-3, with 12 bases aligning to TRBD2. In germline, CDR1 is SGHRS, CDR2 YFSETQ. J was trimmed by 0 bases and V by 3 bases; bases with no gene match: 11. The CDR3 length is 19 residues. The CDR3 DNA reads as TGCGCCAGCAGCTCTAGCGGGAGGGCCATTGAGTATAGCACAGATACGCAGTATTTT. This sequence encodes CASSSSGRAIEYSTDTQYF.

The rearrangement joins TRBV9 to TRBJ1-3; D not certain. CDR3 size: 17 residues. The V gene lost 0 bases and the J gene lost 0 bases, with 13 bases spanning the gap. Germline assignment: CDR1 SGDLS and CDR2 YYNGEE. The CDR3 here is CASSVVPARDSGNTIYF. Written as DNA, the CDR3 is TGTGCCAGCAGCGTAGTACCCGCGCGGGACTCTGGAAACACCATATATTTT.

The J gene is TRBJ1-2, the V gene TRBV27; 12 positions agree with TRBD1. Germline assignment: CDR1 MNHEY and CDR2 SMNVEV (reference sequence). There are 17 residues in the CDR3. After removal of 8 bases from V and 8 bases from J, the junction contained 18 bases not matched to a gene. DNA of the CDR3: TGTGCCAGCCGTTCACTCGGGACAGGGGGCGCGGTGAAAGGCTACACCTTC. It is translated as CASRSLGTGGAVKGYTF.

This chain uses TRBV25-1 with TRBJ1-4, with D unresolved. Trimming took 6 bases from V and 7 from J, leaving 15 bases between them. The germline V gene has CDR1 MGHDK and CDR2 SYGVNS. The CDR3 consists of 14 residues. CDR3 protein: CASSRAGSGEKLFF. CDR3 coding DNA: TGTGCCAGCAGCCGAGCGGGGTCCGGTGAAAAACTGTTTTTT.

This clone was counted a few times. This chain uses TRBV29-1 with TRBJ1-2; D is unresolved. There are 15 residues in the CDR3. Germline values: CDR1 SQVTM, CDR2 ANQGSEA. Trimming shortened V by 0 bases and J by 7 bases, and 18 bases separated the two germline ends. The CDR3 loop reads CSVEDAVDRRGGYTF. Written as DNA, the CDR3 is TGCAGCGTTGAAGATGCGGTCGACCGGCGTGGTGGCTACACCTTC.

Details on this clone: Other DNA sequences in the same sample also yield this CDR3. This chain uses TRBV7-2 with TRBJ1-2; D is undetermined. This CDR3 comprises 13 residues. V was trimmed by 1 base and J by 4 bases, leaving 7 bases between them. CDR1 SGHTA and CDR2 FQGNSA come from the germline V gene. CDR3 region: CASSLGGGYGYTF. The CDR3 coding sequence is TGTGCCAGCAGCTTAGGCGGAGGCTATGGCTACACCTTC.

V gene TRBV11-2 combines with J gene TRBJ1-6, with 9 bases that match TRBD1. The ends lost 5 bases at V and 7 bases at J; junction bases unmatched: 9. CDR3 size: 16 residues. Looked up from germline, CDR1 is SGHAT and CDR2 is FQNNGV. The CDR3 loop is CASSRGGTGPNSPLHF. The CDR3 coding sequence is TGTGCCAGCAGCCGCGGAGGGACAGGGCCGAATTCACCCCTCCACTTT.

This clone was detected a few times. The chain links TRBV3-1 (or the pseudogene TRBV3-2) to TRBJ1-6, with TRBD1 identical over 9 bases. The germline CDR1 and CDR2 sequences are LGHDT and YNNKEL (reference sequence). J lost 9 bases, V lost 0 bases, and 6 bases had no gene match. The CDR3 is made up of 16 amino acids. The CDR3 DNA follows: TGTGCCAGCAGCCAAGATCCCGGGACAGGGAGTTCACCCCTCCACTTT. Its translation: CASSQDPGTGSSPLHF.

This chain connects TRBV5-1 to TRBJ2-7, with D possibly TRBD1 on 6 matching bases. The CDR3 has 15 residues. V gave up 7 bases and J gave up 3 bases, with 20 bases separating them. In germline, CDR1 is SGHRS, CDR2 YFSETQ. CDR3 nucleotide sequence: TGCGCCAGCGGGGGCTCAGGGGCAGAATTCTACGAGCAGTACTTC. Translation gives CASGGSGAEFYEQYF.

About this clone: This specimen includes other DNA sequences encoding the same CDR3. The chain combines TRBV19 with TRBJ1-5; 7 bases are a match to TRBD1. The CDR3 runs 14 residues. The junction had 6 bases not matched to a gene; V was cut back by 8 bases and J by 2 bases. Germline V CDR1 and CDR2: LNHDA, SQIVND (reference sequence). The CDR3 DNA reads TGTGCCAGTTCACCTACAGGGGGCAATCAGCCCCAGCATTTT. This encodes CASSPTGGNQPQHF.

The gene calls are TRBV5-4 and TRBJ1-4; 8 bases align to TRBD1. V dropped 3 bases and J dropped 4; count of bases not matched to a gene: 8. CDR1 is SGHNT and CDR2 is YYREEE in the germline V gene (reference sequence). The CDR3 sequence is 16 residues long. CDR3 sequence: CASSSIGQGLNEKLFF. DNA for the CDR3: TGTGCCAGCAGCTCTATAGGACAGGGCCTTAATGAAAAACTGTTTTTT.

The chain has TRBV2 and TRBJ2-7; TRBD2 aligns across 12 bases. The germline gives CDR1 SNHLY, CDR2 FYNNEI. The CDR3 is 14 amino acids. The J segment lost 1 base and the V segment lost 7 bases, leaving 2 bases of the junction unmatched. As DNA, the CDR3 is TGTGCCAGCACTGGGACTAGCGGGTCCTACGAGCAGTACTTC. Amino acid sequence: CASTGTSGSYEQYF.

The gene calls are TRBV3-1 (or the pseudogene TRBV3-2) and TRBJ2-2; possible D gene TRBD1, 5 bases. The CDR3 covers 16 residues. The germline gives CDR1 LGHDT, CDR2 YNNKEL (reference sequence). The V end lost 4 bases, the J end lost 7 bases, and 19 bases lay between the germline ends. CDR3 in DNA: TGTGCCAGCAGCCTTAGCTACACCAGGGTAGGCGGGGAGCTGTTTTTT. The encoded protein is CASSLSYTRVGGELFF.

The chain combines TRBV24-1 with TRBJ2-1; D is undetermined. With 4 bases removed from V and 9 bases from J, the gap between germline ends came to 12 bases. The CDR3 runs to 13 residues. Germline values: CDR1 KGHDR, CDR2 SFDVKD. CDR3 in amino acids: CATSDPNFGEQFF. CDR3 bases: TGTGCCACCAGTGACCCGAATTTCGGTGAGCAGTTCTTC.

The chain employs TRBV29-1 and TRBJ2-1; 13 bases match TRBD2. CDR1 and CDR2 (germline): SQVTM, ANQGSEA. V lost 8 bases and J lost 10; bases outside the gene matches: 11. The CDR3 has 14 residues. For the CDR3, the DNA is TGCAGCTCCGCTGGACTAGCGGGAGTGGGCGAGCAGTTCTTC. It translates to CSSAGLAGVGEQFF.

Details on this clone: Germline is not matched at one junction end, which may reflect a read error. The V call is TRBV19, the J call TRBJ2-2; weak D call: TRBD2 (7 bases). The length of the CDR3 is 13 residues. Germline CDR1 reads LNHDA; CDR2 reads SQIVND (reference sequence). The CDR3 is CASRIGGVGELFF. CDR3 nucleotide sequence: TGTGCCAGTAGAATAGGGGGGGTTGGGGAGCTGTTTTTT.

DNA for the CDR3: TGTGCCAGCTCCCCGGGGGGCTCTGGAAACACCATATATTTT. Its protein is CASSPGGSGNTIYF. V gene TRBV6-5 combines with J gene TRBJ1-3; D may be TRBD1 (5 bases). CDR3 size: 14 residues. The V gene's germline CDR1 is MNHEY and CDR2 SVGAGI. V dropped 8 bases and J dropped 0 bases, with 11 bases sitting between them.

The chain is built from TRBV28 and TRBJ1-3, with D maybe TRBD1 (6 bases). The V end was cut by 2 bases, the J end by 5 bases, with 13 bases between. In germline, CDR1 is MDHEN, CDR2 SYDVKM. This CDR3 region has 15 residues. CDR3 nucleotide sequence: TGTGCCAGCAGTTTAATTGCGACAGGAAGAAACACCATATATTTT. This codes for CASSLIATGRNTIYF.

The chain employs TRBV11-2 and TRBJ2-3, with 9 bases lining up with TRBD2. Losses at the gene ends were 5 bases for V and 3 bases for J; bases not matched to a gene: 6. The CDR3 totals 15 residues. The germline CDR1 and CDR2 sequences are SGHAT and FQNNGV. In nucleotides, the CDR3 is TGTGCCAGCAGCCGGGGTAGCGGGAGTACAGATACGCAGTATTTT. Its protein product is CASSRGSGSTDTQYF.

The chain joins TRBV18 to TRBJ1-1, with D possibly matching TRBD1 (6 bases). Deletions cut 4 bases from V and 4 bases from J, with 10 bases between. The germline V gene encodes CDR1 KGHSH and CDR2 LQKENI. The CDR3 consists of 13 residues. This chain's CDR3 is CASSLDSLTEAFF. The CDR3 DNA follows: TGTGCCAGCTCACTGGACAGCCTCACTGAAGCTTTCTTT.

This clone was found once. The chain recombines TRBV7-2 with TRBJ1-1; unclear D gene. V lost 0 bases to trimming and J lost 4 bases, with 12 bases between them. The length of the CDR3 is 15 residues. Germline lookup yields CDR1 SGHTA and CDR2 FQGNSA. In nucleotides, the CDR3 is TGTGCCAGCAGCTTAGCAAAGGGAGGGAGCACTGAAGCTTTCTTT. It specifies CASSLAKGGSTEAFF. The entire variable domain, with the rest obtained from reference TRBV7-2 and TRBJ1-1, is as follows: GAGVSQSPSNKVTEKGKDVELRCDPISGHTALYWYRQSLGQGLEFLIYFQGNSAPDKSGLPSDRFSAERTGGSVSTLTIQRTQQEDSAVYLCASSLAKGGSTEAFFGQGTRLTVV.